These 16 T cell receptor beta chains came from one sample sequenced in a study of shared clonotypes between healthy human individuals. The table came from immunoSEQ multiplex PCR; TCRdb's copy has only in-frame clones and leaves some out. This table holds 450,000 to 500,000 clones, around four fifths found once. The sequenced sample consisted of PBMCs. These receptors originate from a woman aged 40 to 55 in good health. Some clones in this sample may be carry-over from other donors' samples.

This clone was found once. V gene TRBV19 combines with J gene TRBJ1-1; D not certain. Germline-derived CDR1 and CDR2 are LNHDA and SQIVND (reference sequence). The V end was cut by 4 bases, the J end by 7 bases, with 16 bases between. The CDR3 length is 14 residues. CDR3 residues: CASSKGSWSIEAFF. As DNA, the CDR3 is TGTGCCAGTAGTAAAGGGTCCTGGAGCATTGAAGCTTTCTTT.

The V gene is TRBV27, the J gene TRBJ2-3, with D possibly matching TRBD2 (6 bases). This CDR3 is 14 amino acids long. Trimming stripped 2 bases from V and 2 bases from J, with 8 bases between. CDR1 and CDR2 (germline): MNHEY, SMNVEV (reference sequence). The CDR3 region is CASSLRDFTDTQYF. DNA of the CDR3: TGTGCCAGCAGTTTAAGGGACTTCACAGATACGCAGTATTTT.

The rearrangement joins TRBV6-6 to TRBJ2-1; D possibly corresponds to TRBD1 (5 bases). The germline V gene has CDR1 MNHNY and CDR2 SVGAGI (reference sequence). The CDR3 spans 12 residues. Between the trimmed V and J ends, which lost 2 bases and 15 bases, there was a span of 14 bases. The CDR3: CASSYEGAKRFF. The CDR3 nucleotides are TGTGCCAGCAGTTACGAAGGGGCTAAGCGGTTCTTC.

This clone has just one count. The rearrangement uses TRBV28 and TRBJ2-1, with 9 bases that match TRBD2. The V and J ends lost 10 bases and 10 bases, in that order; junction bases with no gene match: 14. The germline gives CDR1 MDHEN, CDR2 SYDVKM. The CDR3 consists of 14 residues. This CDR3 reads CATGGVGGRGEQFF. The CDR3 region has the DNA TGTGCCACAGGGGGGGTCGGCGGGAGGGGCGAGCAGTTCTTC.

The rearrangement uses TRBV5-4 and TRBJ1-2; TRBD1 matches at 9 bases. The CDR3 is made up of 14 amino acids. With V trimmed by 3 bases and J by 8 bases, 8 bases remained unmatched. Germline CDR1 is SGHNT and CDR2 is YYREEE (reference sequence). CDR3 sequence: CASSSGTGREGYTF. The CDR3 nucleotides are TGTGCCAGCAGCTCCGGGACAGGGAGGGAAGGCTACACCTTC. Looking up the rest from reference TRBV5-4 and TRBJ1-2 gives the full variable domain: ETGVTQSPTHLIKTRGQQVTLRCSSQSGHNTVSWYQQALGQGPQFIFQYYREEENGRGNFPPRFSGLQFPNYSSELNVNALELDDSALYLCASSSGTGREGYTFGSGTRLTVV.

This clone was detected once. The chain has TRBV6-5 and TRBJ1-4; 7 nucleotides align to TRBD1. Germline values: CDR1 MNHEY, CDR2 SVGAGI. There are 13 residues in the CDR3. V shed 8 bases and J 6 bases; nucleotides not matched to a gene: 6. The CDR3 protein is CASATGRDEKLFF. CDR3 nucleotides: TGTGCCAGCGCGACAGGGAGGGATGAAAAACTGTTTTTT.

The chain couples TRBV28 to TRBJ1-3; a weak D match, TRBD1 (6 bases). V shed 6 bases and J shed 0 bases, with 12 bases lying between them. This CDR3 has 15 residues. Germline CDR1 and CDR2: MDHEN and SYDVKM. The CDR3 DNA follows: TGTGCCAGCAGCCCACAGGGTCCCTCTGGAAACACCATATATTTT. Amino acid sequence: CASSPQGPSGNTIYF.

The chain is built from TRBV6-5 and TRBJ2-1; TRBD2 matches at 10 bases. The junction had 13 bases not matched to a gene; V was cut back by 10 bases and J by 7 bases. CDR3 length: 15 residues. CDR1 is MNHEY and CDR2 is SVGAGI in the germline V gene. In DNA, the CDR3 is TGTGCCATTTCCCCCCGAGCGGGAGGGCCGAATGAGCAGTTCTTC. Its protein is CAISPRAGGPNEQFF.

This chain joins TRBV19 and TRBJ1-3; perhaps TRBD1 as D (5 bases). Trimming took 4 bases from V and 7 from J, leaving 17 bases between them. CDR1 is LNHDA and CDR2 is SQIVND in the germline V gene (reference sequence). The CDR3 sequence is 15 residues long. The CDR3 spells CASSRRGGWKNTIYF. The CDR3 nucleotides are TGTGCCAGTAGTAGGCGGGGGGGGTGGAAGAACACCATATATTTT.

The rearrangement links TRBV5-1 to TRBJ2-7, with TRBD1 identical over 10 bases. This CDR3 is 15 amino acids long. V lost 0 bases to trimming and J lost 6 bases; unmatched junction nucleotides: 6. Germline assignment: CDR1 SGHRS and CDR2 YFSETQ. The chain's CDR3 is CASSLGQGAAFEQYF. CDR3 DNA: TGCGCCAGCAGCTTGGGACAGGGGGCGGCGTTCGAGCAGTACTTC. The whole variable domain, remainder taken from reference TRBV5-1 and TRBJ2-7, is KAGVTQTPRYLIKTRGQQVTLSCSPISGHRSVSWYQQTPGQGLQFLFEYFSETQRNKGNFPGRFSGRQFSNSRSEMNVSTLELGDSALYLCASSLGQGAAFEQYFGPGTRLTVT.

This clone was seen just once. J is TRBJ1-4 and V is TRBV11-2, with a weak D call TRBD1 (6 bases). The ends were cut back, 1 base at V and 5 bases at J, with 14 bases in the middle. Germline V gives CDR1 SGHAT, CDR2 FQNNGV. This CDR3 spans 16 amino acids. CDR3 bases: TGTGCCAGCAGCTTAGGGTTAGGGACACAGAATGAAAAACTGTTTTTT. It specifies CASSLGLGTQNEKLFF.

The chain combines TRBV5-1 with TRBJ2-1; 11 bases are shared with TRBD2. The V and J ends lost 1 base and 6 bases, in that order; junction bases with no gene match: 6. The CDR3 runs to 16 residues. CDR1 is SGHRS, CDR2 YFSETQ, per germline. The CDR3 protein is CASSLTVAGGPNEQFF. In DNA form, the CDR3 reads TGCGCCAGCAGCTTGACCGTAGCGGGAGGGCCCAATGAGCAGTTCTTC.

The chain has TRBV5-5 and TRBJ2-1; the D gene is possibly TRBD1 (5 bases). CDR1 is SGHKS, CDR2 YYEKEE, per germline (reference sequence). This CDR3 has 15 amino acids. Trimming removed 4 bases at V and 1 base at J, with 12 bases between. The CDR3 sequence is CASSDPKGSYNEQFF. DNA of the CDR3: TGTGCCAGCAGCGATCCGAAGGGGTCCTACAATGAGCAGTTCTTC. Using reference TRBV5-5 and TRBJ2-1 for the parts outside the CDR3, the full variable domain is DAGVTQSPTHLIKTRGQQVTLRCSPISGHKSVSWYQQVLGQGPQFIFQYYEKEERGRGNFPDRFSARQFPNYSSELNVNALLLGDSALYLCASSDPKGSYNEQFFGPGTRLTVL.

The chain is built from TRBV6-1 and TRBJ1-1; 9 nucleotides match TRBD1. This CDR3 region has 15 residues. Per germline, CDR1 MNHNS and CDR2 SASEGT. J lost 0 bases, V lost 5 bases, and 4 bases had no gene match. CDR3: CASSFGQGMNTEAFF. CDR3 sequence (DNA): TGTGCCAGCAGTTTCGGACAGGGGATGAACACTGAAGCTTTCTTT.

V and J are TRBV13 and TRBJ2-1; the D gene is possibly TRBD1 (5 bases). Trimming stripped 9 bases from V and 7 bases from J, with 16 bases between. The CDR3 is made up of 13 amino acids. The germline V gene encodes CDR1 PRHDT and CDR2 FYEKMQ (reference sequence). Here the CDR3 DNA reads TGTGCCAGTAATCCTAGGGGCCCGAATGAGCAGTTCTTC. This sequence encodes CASNPRGPNEQFF.

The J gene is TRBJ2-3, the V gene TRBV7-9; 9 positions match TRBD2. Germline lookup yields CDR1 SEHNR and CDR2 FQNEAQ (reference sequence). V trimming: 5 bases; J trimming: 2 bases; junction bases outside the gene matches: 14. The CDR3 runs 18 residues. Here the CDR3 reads CASSPGGLAGFSTDTQYF. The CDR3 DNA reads TGTGCCAGCAGCCCGGGAGGGCTAGCGGGGTTTTCCACAGATACGCAGTATTTT.